The clone carrying this TCR beta chain appeared a single time. The antigen remains undetermined. The material for each subset, its genomic DNA, was split evenly across several immunoSEQ plates. Assay: immunoSEQ multiplex PCR; the TCRdb copy retains only in-frame clones and omits some. The table lists about a million clones, about 72% of them singletons. The data were obtained in a study of shared clonotypes between healthy human individuals. Across the whole study: CD4 naive and CD4 memory each took three plates per donor, while CD8 naive took two and CD8 memory one.

Memory CD4+ cells were the fraction left after CD45RA+ naive selection. CDR3 length equals 14 residues. Trimming took off 4 bases at V and 5 bases at J, with 15 bases between the two ends. Germline V gene lookup returns CDR1 SGHRS and CDR2 YFSETQ. Broader study findings: Large depth notwithstanding, sorted-subset sequencing proved incomplete by rarefaction.

Sequenced: memory CD4+ T cells from PBMCs. Stated subset: CD45RA-negative fraction. The chain uses TRBV5-1 and TRBJ1-1, with a tentative D call TRBD1 (5 bases). The TCR was taken from a man aged 18 to 30 in good health. Some clones in this sample may be carry-over from other donors' samples. The CDR3 loop reads CASSLRGSETEAFF. The CDR3 DNA sequence: TGCGCCAGCAGCCTGAGGGGTTCGGAGACTGAAGCTTTCTTT.